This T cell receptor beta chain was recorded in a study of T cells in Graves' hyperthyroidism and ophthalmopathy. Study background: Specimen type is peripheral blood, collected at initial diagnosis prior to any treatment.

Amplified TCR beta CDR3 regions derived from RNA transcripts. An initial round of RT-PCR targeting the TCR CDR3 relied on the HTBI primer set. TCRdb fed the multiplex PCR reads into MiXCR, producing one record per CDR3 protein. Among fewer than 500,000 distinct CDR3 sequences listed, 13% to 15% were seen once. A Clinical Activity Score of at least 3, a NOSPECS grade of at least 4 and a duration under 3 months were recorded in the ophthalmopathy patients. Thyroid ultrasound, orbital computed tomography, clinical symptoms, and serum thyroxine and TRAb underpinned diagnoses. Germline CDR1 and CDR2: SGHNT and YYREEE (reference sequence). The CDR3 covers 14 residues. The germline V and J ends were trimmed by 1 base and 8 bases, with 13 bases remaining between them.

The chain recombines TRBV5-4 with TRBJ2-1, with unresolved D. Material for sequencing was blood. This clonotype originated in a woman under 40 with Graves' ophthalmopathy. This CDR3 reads CASSLSSSTDEQFF. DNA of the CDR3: TGTGCCAGCAGCTTGAGCTCATCTACGGATGAGCAGTTCTTC.